What follows are 21 T cell receptor beta chains derived from one specimen sequenced in a study of control samples from healthy donors and cancer patients. Libraries were prepared by immunoSEQ multiplex PCR; TCRdb keeps only in-frame clonotypes and omits some of them. Of 84,000 or so clones listed, more than 65% were seen once; the top ten hold 11%. Sequencing used PBMCs. The source of these receptors is a man between 60 and 75 years old with head and neck cancer.

This clone occurred once. CDR3 sequence (DNA): TGTGCCTGGAGTGTATTGACGGGAGCGCCCTACAATGAGCAGTTCTTC. Translation: CAWSVLTGAPYNEQFF. This chain connects TRBV30 to TRBJ2-1; D is possibly TRBD2 (6 bases). The CDR3 has 16 residues. From germline, CDR1 is GTSNPN and CDR2 SVGIG (reference sequence). Trimming took off 0 bases at V and 2 bases at J, with 14 bases between the two ends.

The chain employs TRBV18 and TRBJ1-5, with TRBD1 identical over 11 bases. CDR1 and CDR2 from the germline V gene are KGHSH and LQKENI. This CDR3 has 15 residues. Trimming cost V 6 bases and J 4 bases; bases outside gene matches: 5. DNA for the CDR3: TGTGCCAGCTCTCCCGGGACAGGGGGAAATCAGCCCCAGCATTTT. Amino acids: CASSPGTGGNQPQHF.

The chain combines TRBV7-9 with TRBJ1-5; a weak D match, TRBD1 (5 bases). The germline CDR1 and CDR2 sequences are SEHNR and FQNEAQ (reference sequence). This CDR3 is 15 amino acids long. Trimming pared 4 bases from V and 4 bases from J, leaving 14 bases between. The CDR3 coding sequence is TGTGCCAGCAGCTCGGGGGAAGATCCTAATCAGCCCCAGCATTTT. It translates to CASSSGEDPNQPQHF.

V usage is TRBV25-1 and J usage is TRBJ2-2; weak D call: TRBD2 (5 bases). Germline CDR1 and CDR2: MGHDK and SYGVNS. CDR3 length equals 14 residues. V was pared by 1 base and J by 7 bases, with 10 bases between. CDR3 sequence reads: CASSESVGSGELFF. As DNA, the CDR3 is TGTGCCAGCAGTGAATCTGTGGGGAGCGGGGAGCTGTTTTTT.

The chain has TRBV7-9 and TRBJ1-2, with D possibly being TRBD1 (5 bases). The CDR3 runs 15 residues. V was clipped by 5 bases and J by 5 bases, with 18 bases between them. Germline CDR1 is SEHNR and CDR2 is FQNEAQ (reference sequence). The CDR3 region has the DNA TGTGCCAGCAGCCACCCCAGTGGGGGGTCGTATGGCTACACCTTC. Amino acid sequence: CASSHPSGGSYGYTF.

This clone occurred once. The chain uses TRBV6-6 and TRBJ1-2; perhaps TRBD1 as D (6 bases). V lost 6 bases to trimming and J lost 7 bases, with 15 bases between them. This CDR3 comprises 13 residues. Per germline, CDR1 MNHNY and CDR2 SVGAGI (reference sequence). The CDR3: CASSPQGNTGYTF. The CDR3 coding sequence is TGTGCCAGCAGCCCTCAGGGGAACACTGGCTACACCTTC.

The V gene is TRBV27, the J gene TRBJ1-2; maybe TRBD1 (6 bases). The CDR3 loop spans 14 amino acids. The ends were cut back, 10 bases at V and 2 bases at J, with 17 bases in the middle. The germline V gene has CDR1 MNHEY and CDR2 SMNVEV (reference sequence). The DNA for the CDR3 is TGTGCCACCGGAGTAGGGGGGGCAAACTATGGCTACACCTTC. It codes for CATGVGGANYGYTF.

The genes are TRBV6-1 and TRBJ1-2, with a tentative D call TRBD1 (6 bases). The CDR3 has 15 amino acids. CDR1 is MNHNS, CDR2 SASEGT, per germline. Between the trimmed V and J ends, which lost 1 base and 0 bases, there was a span of 9 bases. CDR3 nucleotide sequence: TGTGCCAGCAGTGAAGGGGGGGCCGCTAACTATGGCTACACCTTC. As protein: CASSEGGAANYGYTF.

The chain links TRBV25-1 to TRBJ1-1; D not resolved. Looked up from germline, CDR1 is MGHDK and CDR2 is SYGVNS. This CDR3 spans 14 amino acids. V gave up 4 bases and J gave up 1 base, with 10 bases separating them. CDR3 sequence reads: CASSGPAENTEAFF. In nucleotides, the CDR3 is TGTGCCAGCAGTGGACCGGCCGAGAACACTGAAGCTTTCTTT.

The chain carries TRBV5-1 and TRBJ2-5, with D possibly TRBD1 on 6 matching bases. Germline V gene sequence: CDR1 SGHRS, CDR2 YFSETQ. Trimming removed 5 bases at V and 5 bases at J, with 28 bases between. CDR3 size: 18 residues. CDR3 nucleotides: TGCGCCAGCAGTCACTCCGCCCCAGGACAGCCTTATGAGGAGACCCAGTACTTC. Residues: CASSHSAPGQPYEETQYF.

V gene TRBV28 combines with J gene TRBJ1-2; D is uncertain. V lost 4 bases and J 2 bases, leaving 8 bases between the germline ends. Germline assignment: CDR1 MDHEN and CDR2 SYDVKM. The CDR3 sequence is 13 residues long. DNA of the CDR3: TGTGCCAGCAGTTCAGGAACAAACTATGGCTACACCTTC. Translated, it gives CASSSGTNYGYTF.

The rearrangement uses TRBV24-1 and TRBJ2-2; 8 positions agree with TRBD1. The length of the CDR3 is 15 residues. Germline V gene data show CDR1 as KGHDR and CDR2 as SFDVKD. V was clipped by 4 bases and J by 3 bases; unmatched bases: 3. Here the CDR3 reads CATSDRTGYTGELFF. In DNA, the CDR3 is TGTGCCACCAGTGACCGGACAGGGTACACCGGGGAGCTGTTTTTT.

The genes are TRBV5-8 and TRBJ2-1; D may be TRBD2 (6 bases). CDR3 length: 14 amino acids. V was trimmed by 3 bases and J by 9 bases, leaving 16 bases between them. The germline V gene has CDR1 SGHTS and CDR2 YDEGEE. The CDR3, as DNA: TGTGCCAGCAGCTCGGGACTCGCTGGGGTTGAGCAGTTCTTC. It yields the protein CASSSGLAGVEQFF.

This clone was counted a single time. This chain links TRBV29-1 with TRBJ1-2; the D is unclear. In germline, CDR1 is SQVTM, CDR2 ANQGSEA. The germline V and J ends were trimmed by 6 bases and 2 bases, with 7 bases remaining between them. The CDR3 extends over 11 amino acids. CDR3 residues: CSVWANYGYTF. As DNA, the CDR3 is TGCAGCGTGTGGGCAAACTATGGCTACACCTTC.

The chain combines TRBV6-6 with TRBJ1-2, with TRBD1 identical over 8 bases. Germline trimming cut 6 bases from V and 8 bases from J; bases unmatched to any gene: 8. CDR3 length: 13 residues. Looked up from germline, CDR1 is MNHNY and CDR2 is SVGAGI (reference sequence). CDR3 sequence (DNA): TGTGCCAGCAGCCCCCCTACAGGGGGAGGCTACACCTTC. Its translation: CASSPPTGGGYTF.

The V gene is TRBV25-1, the J gene TRBJ2-7; the match to TRBD2 covers 7 bases. J was trimmed by 4 bases and V by 1 base; bases with no gene match: 10. CDR1 MGHDK and CDR2 SYGVNS come from the germline V gene. The CDR3 spans 16 residues. The DNA of the CDR3 is TGTGCCAGCAGTGAATGGGGACCGACTAGCAAGTACGAGCAGTACTTC. Protein product: CASSEWGPTSKYEQYF.

This chain connects TRBV5-1 to TRBJ2-5; 11 bases are a match to TRBD2. Germline V lookup: CDR1 SGHRS, CDR2 YFSETQ. Trimming cost V 4 bases and J 4 bases; bases outside gene matches: 6. The CDR3 totals 15 residues. The CDR3: CASSPHGLAGETQYF. The CDR3 DNA is TGCGCCAGCAGCCCTCACGGACTAGCGGGAGAGACCCAGTACTTC. Full variable domain (outside the CDR3, taken from reference TRBV5-1 and TRBJ2-5): KAGVTQTPRYLIKTRGQQVTLSCSPISGHRSVSWYQQTPGQGLQFLFEYFSETQRNKGNFPGRFSGRQFSNSRSEMNVSTLELGDSALYLCASSPHGLAGETQYFGPGTRLLVL.

This chain uses TRBV6-5 with TRBJ1-5; D ambiguous. The CDR3 contains 13 residues. With 4 bases removed from V and 0 bases from J, the gap between germline ends came to 4 bases. CDR1 and CDR2 from the germline V gene are MNHEY and SVGAGI. CDR3 sequence: CASSFSSNQPQHF. In DNA, the CDR3 is TGTGCCAGCAGTTTTAGTAGCAATCAGCCCCAGCATTTT.

The rearrangement links TRBV2 to TRBJ1-2, with D perhaps TRBD1 (6 bases). The CDR3 consists of 15 residues. The germline V gene encodes CDR1 SNHLY and CDR2 FYNNEI. V was cut by 2 bases and J by 6 bases, with 16 bases left in between. CDR3 amino acids: CASSESKGGTDGYTF. In DNA, the CDR3 is TGTGCCAGCAGTGAATCTAAAGGGGGTACTGATGGCTACACCTTC. The full variable domain, rest sourced from reference TRBV2 and TRBJ1-2, is EPEVTQTPSHQVTQMGQEVILRCVPISNHLYFYWYRQILGQKVEFLVSFYNNEISEKSEIFDDQFSVERPDGSNFTLKIRSTKLEDSAMYFCASSESKGGTDGYTFGSGTRLTVV.

The CDR3 DNA sequence: TGCGCCAGCAGCCTCCAAGGGCTACACAATGAGCAGTTCTTC. Translation gives CASSLQGLHNEQFF. This chain connects TRBV5-1 to TRBJ2-1; D gene unclear. V lost 4 bases to trimming and J lost 5 bases, with 13 bases between them. Per the germline V gene, CDR1 is SGHRS and CDR2 is YFSETQ. The CDR3 sequence is 14 residues long. Full variable domain (outside the CDR3, taken from reference TRBV5-1 and TRBJ2-1): KAGVTQTPRYLIKTRGQQVTLSCSPISGHRSVSWYQQTPGQGLQFLFEYFSETQRNKGNFPGRFSGRQFSNSRSEMNVSTLELGDSALYLCASSLQGLHNEQFFGPGTRLTVL.

The CDR3: CASSLGETGDFGELFF. As DNA, the CDR3 is TGTGCCAGCAGCTTGGGGGAGACAGGGGATTTCGGGGAGCTGTTTTTT. The rearrangement uses TRBV5-6 and TRBJ2-2; 8 bases agree with TRBD1. This CDR3 is 16 amino acids long. Germline values: CDR1 SGHDT, CDR2 YYEEEE. J lost 7 bases, V lost 0 bases, and 8 bases had no gene match.